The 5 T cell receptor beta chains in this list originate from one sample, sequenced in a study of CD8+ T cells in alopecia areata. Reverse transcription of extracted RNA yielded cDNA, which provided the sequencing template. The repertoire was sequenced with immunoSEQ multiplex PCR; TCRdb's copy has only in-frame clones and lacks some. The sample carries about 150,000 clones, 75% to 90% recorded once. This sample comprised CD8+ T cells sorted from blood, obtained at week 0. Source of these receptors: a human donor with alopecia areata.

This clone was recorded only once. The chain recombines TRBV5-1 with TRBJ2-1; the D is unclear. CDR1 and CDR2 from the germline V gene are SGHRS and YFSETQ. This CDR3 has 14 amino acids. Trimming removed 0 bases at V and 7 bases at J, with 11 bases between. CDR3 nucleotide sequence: TGCGCCAGCAGCTTGGCTGGGTTATCGAATGAGCAGTTCTTC. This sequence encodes CASSLAGLSNEQFF.

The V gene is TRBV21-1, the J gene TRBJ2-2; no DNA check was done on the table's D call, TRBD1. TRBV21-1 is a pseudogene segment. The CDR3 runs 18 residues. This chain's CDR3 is CASSKPLGQGSNTGELFF. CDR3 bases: TGTGCCAGCAGCAAGCCCCTGGGACAGGGTTCGAACACCGGGGAGCTGTTTTTT.

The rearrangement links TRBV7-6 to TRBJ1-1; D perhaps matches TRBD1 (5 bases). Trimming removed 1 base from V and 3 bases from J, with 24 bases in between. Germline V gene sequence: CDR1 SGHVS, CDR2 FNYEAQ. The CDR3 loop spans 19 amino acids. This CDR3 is CASSLEPGPNLLRDTEAFF. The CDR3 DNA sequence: TGTGCCAGCAGCTTAGAGCCGGGACCCAACTTACTGAGGGACACTGAAGCTTTCTTT.

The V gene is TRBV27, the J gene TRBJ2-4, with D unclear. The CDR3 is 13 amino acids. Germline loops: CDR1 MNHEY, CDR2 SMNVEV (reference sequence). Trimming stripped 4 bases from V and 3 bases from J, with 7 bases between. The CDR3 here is CASSYLGKNIQYF. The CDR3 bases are TGTGCCAGCAGTTACCTCGGCAAAAACATTCAGTACTTC.

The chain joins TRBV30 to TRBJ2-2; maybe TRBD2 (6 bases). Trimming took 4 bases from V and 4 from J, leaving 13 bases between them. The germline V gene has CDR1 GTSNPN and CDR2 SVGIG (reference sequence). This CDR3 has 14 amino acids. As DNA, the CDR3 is TGTGCCTGGAACGGCGGGATGAGCACCGGGGAGCTGTTTTTT. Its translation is CAWNGGMSTGELFF.